The 28 T cell receptor beta chains below all came from one sample that was sequenced in a study of blood T cell repertoires in COVID-19. Only in-frame clones appear in the TCRdb table, and some are missing; sequencing was by immunoSEQ multiplex PCR. The repertoire holds a few hundred thousand clones, with roughly 87% as singletons. Sequences were obtained from PBMCs or T cells enriched from blood (not recorded which). The receptors here all came from a woman in her twenties or thirties who had recovered from COVID-19.

In its sample, this clone was seen once. The chain links TRBV6-5 to TRBJ1-2; the match to TRBD1 covers 7 bases. The CDR3 loop spans 13 amino acids. Germline V CDR1 and CDR2: MNHEY, SVGAGI. Trimming cost V 6 bases and J 7 bases; bases outside gene matches: 8. CDR3 DNA: TGTGCCAGCAGACCGACAGGGTCGCGTGGCTACACCTTC. Residues: CASRPTGSRGYTF.

J is TRBJ2-7 and V is TRBV28; 14 positions agree with TRBD2. There are 14 residues in the CDR3. J gave up 6 bases and V 8 bases, and 6 bases lay outside the gene matches. The V gene's germline CDR1 is MDHEN and CDR2 SYDVKM. This CDR3 reads CASGTSGSFSEQYF. In DNA, the CDR3 is TGTGCCAGCGGGACTAGCGGGAGTTTTAGCGAGCAGTACTTC.

This clone was detected only once. CDR3 sequence reads: CSVGRSGGYTF. In nucleotides, the CDR3 is TGCAGCGTTGGGAGGAGTGGAGGCTACACCTTC. The rearrangement uses TRBV29-1 and TRBJ1-2; no clear D gene. In germline, CDR1 is SQVTM, CDR2 ANQGSEA. This CDR3 is 11 amino acids long. Trimming cost V 4 bases and J 8 bases, with 11 bases left between them.

The chain employs TRBV11-1 and TRBJ2-2; TRBD1 agrees at 7 bases. There are 13 residues in the CDR3. After removal of 5 bases from V and 4 bases from J, the junction contained 1 base not matched to a gene. Germline V gene sequence: CDR1 SGHAT, CDR2 FQDESV (reference sequence). In DNA form, the CDR3 reads TGTGCCAGCAGCACAGGGGTCACCGGGGAGCTGTTTTTT. Protein: CASSTGVTGELFF.

The CDR3 DNA sequence: TGTGCCAGCAGCTTGGGGGCACAGGGGGCTTTACAGCCCCAGCATTTT. Protein product: CASSLGAQGALQPQHF. The V gene is TRBV5-6, the J gene TRBJ1-5, with 9 bases lining up with TRBD1. This CDR3 has 16 residues. The ends lost 0 bases at V and 7 bases at J; junction bases unmatched: 8. Germline V gene data show CDR1 as SGHDT and CDR2 as YYEEEE.

The chain uses TRBV6-5 and TRBJ2-7; a weak D match, TRBD1 (6 bases). Germline CDR1 MNHEY, CDR2 SVGAGI. CDR3 length: 15 amino acids. The ends were cut back, 0 bases at V and 1 base at J, with 10 bases in the middle. As DNA, the CDR3 is TGTGCCAGCAGTTACTCGAGGGGACATTCCTACGAGCAGTACTTC. Protein sequence: CASSYSRGHSYEQYF.

The chain links TRBV27 to TRBJ2-7, with 9 bases matching TRBD1. The germline CDR1 and CDR2 sequences are MNHEY and SMNVEV (reference sequence). Trimming at V came to 2 bases and at J to 4 bases, leaving 6 bases not matched to a gene. The CDR3 loop spans 15 amino acids. In DNA form, the CDR3 reads TGTGCCAGCAGTTTAAACGACAGGGGGGCATACGAGCAGTACTTC. Residues: CASSLNDRGAYEQYF.

Ten or more counts support this clone. This chain uses TRBV3-1 (or the pseudogene TRBV3-2) with TRBJ2-2, with D possibly TRBD2 on 6 matching bases. V was shortened by 4 bases and J by 5 bases, with 14 bases between the two germline ends. Per germline, CDR1 LGHDT and CDR2 YNNKEL (reference sequence). This CDR3 contains 15 residues. The DNA of the CDR3 is TGTGCCAGCAGCCGCGGAGGGAGCAGGACCGGGGAGCTGTTTTTT. The encoded protein is CASSRGGSRTGELFF.

This clone was observed once. DNA of the CDR3: TGTGCCAGCAGCCAAGGAGGGGGCCCAGGTAATTCACCCCTCCACTTT. This sequence encodes CASSQGGGPGNSPLHF. The chain combines TRBV3-1 (or the pseudogene TRBV3-2) with TRBJ1-6; 7 bases match TRBD1. With 1 base clipped from V and 6 bases from J, the junction kept 6 bases outside the gene matches. The V gene's germline CDR1 is LGHDT and CDR2 YNNKEL (reference sequence). The CDR3 runs 16 residues.

The chain uses TRBV7-8 and TRBJ1-2, with TRBD1 matching over 8 bases. The ends lost 0 bases at V and 8 bases at J; junction bases unmatched: 8. CDR3 length: 15 residues. CDR1 is SGHVS, CDR2 FQNEAQ, per germline. The CDR3 nucleotides are TGTGCCAGCAGCTTAGCGTCCAGGGGGCCGGAGGGCTACACCTTC. As protein: CASSLASRGPEGYTF.

The chain employs TRBV7-9 and TRBJ2-3, with D tentatively TRBD2 (5 bases). The CDR3 length is 16 residues. CDR1 SEHNR and CDR2 FQNEAQ come from the germline V gene (reference sequence). The V gene lost 5 bases and the J gene lost 0 bases, with 15 bases spanning the gap. The CDR3 region has the DNA TGTGCCAGCAGCGAACTCCCCGGGATGAGCACAGATACGCAGTATTTT. As protein: CASSELPGMSTDTQYF.

This sequence joins TRBV4-1 and TRBJ2-2; 11 positions agree with TRBD2. The V gene's germline CDR1 is MGHRA and CDR2 YSYEKL. CDR3 size: 16 residues. Trimming cost V 2 bases and J 5 bases; bases outside gene matches: 4. The CDR3 nucleotides are TGCGCCAGCAGCCAACTTAGCGGGAGGGCGACCGGGGAGCTGTTTTTT. It yields the protein CASSQLSGRATGELFF.

CDR3 sequence (DNA): TGTGCCAGCAGCTTAGACAGGGCGGGATACGAGCAGTACTTC. Its translation: CASSLDRAGYEQYF. The chain joins TRBV5-8 to TRBJ2-7; maybe TRBD1 (7 bases). Trimming took 2 bases from V and 4 from J, leaving 13 bases between them. Germline assignment: CDR1 SGHTS and CDR2 YDEGEE. The length of the CDR3 is 14 residues.

About this clone: The sample has other DNA sequences that encode this CDR3 too. J is TRBJ1-1 and V is TRBV27; D unclear. Trimming removed 3 bases from V and 2 bases from J, with 7 bases in between. Germline CDR1 MNHEY, CDR2 SMNVEV (reference sequence). This CDR3 has 13 residues. The CDR3 DNA is TGTGCCAGCAGTTTGGGGAGAAACACTGAAGCTTTCTTT. This sequence encodes CASSLGRNTEAFF.

The rearrangement joins TRBV15 to TRBJ1-1; D remains unclear. There are 13 residues in the CDR3. Germline V gene data show CDR1 as LNHNV and CDR2 as YYDKDF (reference sequence). Trimming removed 0 bases from V and 6 bases from J, with 8 bases in between. CDR3 amino acids: CATSREIRSEAFF. Here the CDR3 DNA reads TGTGCCACCAGCAGAGAAATCCGGTCTGAAGCTTTCTTT. Full variable domain (rest looked up from reference TRBV15 and TRBJ1-1): DAMVIQNPRYQVTQFGKPVTLSCSQTLNHNVMYWYQQKSSQAPKLLFHYYDKDFNNEADTPDNFQSRRPNTSFCFLDIRSPGLGDTAMYLCATSREIRSEAFFGQGTRLTVV.

The chain is built from TRBV5-1 and TRBJ2-7; D is perhaps TRBD1 (6 bases). The CDR3 contains 15 residues. From germline, CDR1 is SGHRS and CDR2 YFSETQ. Trimming took 0 bases from V and 1 from J, leaving 11 bases between them. CDR3 in amino acids: CASSLVPGESYEQYF. The CDR3 nucleotides are TGCGCCAGCAGCTTGGTGCCAGGGGAATCCTACGAGCAGTACTTC.

This clone was counted ten times or more. In DNA form, the CDR3 reads TGTGCCAGCACAATAATACAGGGGGCGGGCAATGAGCAGTTCTTC. This encodes CASTIIQGAGNEQFF. The chain has TRBV2 and TRBJ2-1; 9 positions match TRBD1. The V gene end was trimmed by 7 bases and the J gene end by 6 bases; junction bases not matched to a gene: 10. The CDR3 extends over 15 amino acids. From germline, CDR1 is SNHLY and CDR2 FYNNEI. The full variable domain, rest sourced from reference TRBV2 and TRBJ2-1, is EPEVTQTPSHQVTQMGQEVILRCVPISNHLYFYWYRQILGQKVEFLVSFYNNEISEKSEIFDDQFSVERPDGSNFTLKIRSTKLEDSAMYFCASTIIQGAGNEQFFGPGTRLTVL.

The chain recombines TRBV6-5 with TRBJ1-2, with 7 bases that match TRBD1. The CDR3 totals 15 residues. V lost 6 bases to trimming and J lost 0 bases; unmatched junction nucleotides: 7. Germline V gives CDR1 MNHEY, CDR2 SVGAGI. The CDR3 DNA is TGTGCCAGCAGATACCCGGACAGGACTAACTATGGCTACACCTTC. Protein sequence: CASRYPDRTNYGYTF.

This sequence joins TRBV2 and TRBJ2-2, with D uncertain. CDR3 length equals 16 residues. V was cut by 5 bases and J by 0 bases, with 13 bases left in between. Germline-derived CDR1 and CDR2 are SNHLY and FYNNEI. In nucleotides, the CDR3 is TGTGCCAGCAGTCTCGAGGCGCTGGCGAACACCGGGGAGCTGTTTTTT. It encodes CASSLEALANTGELFF.

The genes are TRBV10-1 and TRBJ1-5, with D perhaps TRBD1 (6 bases). This CDR3 region has 14 residues. Germline values: CDR1 WNHNN, CDR2 SYGVQD (reference sequence). V was shortened by 6 bases and J by 7 bases, with 16 bases between the two germline ends. The CDR3 coding sequence is TGCGCCAGCAGGGGGGGGGCTTTTTGGCAGCCCCAGCATTTT. Encoded protein: CASRGGAFWQPQHF.

V and J are TRBV12-3 or TRBV12-4 and TRBJ1-2; the D is unclear. This CDR3 contains 13 residues. Trimming took 3 bases from V and 8 from J, leaving 13 bases between them. CDR3 DNA: TGTGCCAGCAGTTTTTCAGTGGCGGAAGGCTACACCTTC. Its protein is CASSFSVAEGYTF.

This sequence joins TRBV4-1 and TRBJ2-7; 7 nucleotides agree with TRBD2. CDR3 size: 17 residues. V was clipped by 0 bases and J by 0 bases; unmatched bases: 8. Germline values: CDR1 MGHRA, CDR2 YSYEKL. The CDR3 DNA sequence: TGCGCCAGCAGCCAAGATACGGCTAGCGGATCCTCCTACGAGCAGTACTTC. This translates into CASSQDTASGSSYEQYF.

V gene TRBV11-1 combines with J gene TRBJ2-3; no definite D call. CDR1 is SGHAT and CDR2 is FQDESV in the germline V gene (reference sequence). V shed 4 bases and J shed 3 bases, with 11 bases lying between them. The CDR3 length is 14 residues. The CDR3 sequence is CASSSSFGTDTQYF. CDR3 DNA: TGTGCCAGCAGCTCGTCCTTCGGTACAGATACGCAGTATTTT. The full variable domain, with the rest looked up from reference TRBV11-1 and TRBJ2-3, is EAEVAQSPRYKITEKSQAVAFWCDPISGHATLYWYRQILGQGPELLVQFQDESVVDDSQLPKDRFSAERLKGVDSTLKIQPAELGDSAMYLCASSSSFGTDTQYFGPGTRLTVL.

This clone was found once. V is TRBV5-8 and J is TRBJ1-2, with TRBD1 matching over 7 bases. Trimming took 3 bases from V and 4 from J; bases not matched to a gene: 9. Looked up from germline, CDR1 is SGHTS and CDR2 is YDEGEE. The CDR3 covers 15 residues. The CDR3 sequence: CASSWGQREIYGYTF. The CDR3 nucleotides read TGTGCCAGCAGCTGGGGACAGCGAGAAATCTATGGCTACACCTTC.

For the CDR3, the DNA is TGTGCCAGCAGCCAAGATCCAACCGGACAGGGGGGAGATACGCAGTATTTT. This encodes CASSQDPTGQGGDTQYF. This sequence joins TRBV14 and TRBJ2-3; the match to TRBD1 covers 10 bases. The CDR3 sequence is 17 residues long. CDR1 SGHDN and CDR2 FVKESK come from the germline V gene. The junction had 8 bases not matched to a gene; V was cut back by 0 bases and J by 5 bases.

The chain combines TRBV12-3 or TRBV12-4 with TRBJ1-2, with TRBD1 matching 7 bases. With 0 bases clipped from V and 9 bases from J, the junction kept 4 bases outside the gene matches. This CDR3 spans 13 amino acids. DNA of the CDR3: TGTGCCAGCAGTTTAGCCAGGGGGAATAGCTACACCTTC. Its translation is CASSLARGNSYTF.

This clone was seen only a few times. The chain combines TRBV4-2 with TRBJ2-1; 7 nucleotides agree with TRBD2. The germline V gene has CDR1 LGHNA and CDR2 YNFKEQ. The CDR3 has 18 amino acids. J gave up 5 bases and V 2 bases, and 15 bases lay outside the gene matches. CDR3 in DNA: TGTGCCAGCAGCCAATACCTAGCGGATTACCGGACCAACAATGAGCAGTTCTTC. It encodes CASSQYLADYRTNNEQFF.

The chain is built from TRBV19 and TRBJ1-5; D remains ambiguous. V lost 2 bases to trimming and J lost 0 bases, with 14 bases between them. This CDR3 spans 17 amino acids. Germline V gene data show CDR1 as LNHDA and CDR2 as SQIVND (reference sequence). CDR3 sequence: CASSINSNLYSNQPQHF. As DNA, the CDR3 is TGTGCCAGTAGTATAAACAGCAACTTGTATAGCAATCAGCCCCAGCATTTT. The full variable domain, with the rest looked up from reference TRBV19 and TRBJ1-5, is DGGITQSPKYLFRKEGQNVTLSCEQNLNHDAMYWYRQDPGQGLRLIYYSQIVNDFQKGDIAEGYSVSREKKESFPLTVTSAQKNPTAFYLCASSINSNLYSNQPQHFGDGTRLSIL.